This T cell receptor beta chain came from a study of T cell repertoires in cytomegalovirus infection. This CDR3 region has 15 residues. In germline, CDR1 is MGHRA, CDR2 YSYEKL. Deletions cut 6 bases from V and 1 base from J, with 15 bases between. TCRdb reanalysed the reads using MiXCR and keeps one entry per CDR3 protein. The table shows some 110,000 distinct CDR3 sequences, with 30% to 40% occurring only once. Regarding this clonotype: Antigen: not known.

This TCR was recovered from a human donor in good health (CMV status not recorded). Some clones in this sample may be carry-over from other donors' samples. The starting material was CD8+ T cells from cultured PBMCs, obtained from culture after CMV antigen stimulation. The chain combines TRBV4-1 with TRBJ2-5; maybe TRBD1 (6 bases). This CDR3 is CASRKSGTLQETQYF. As DNA, the CDR3 is TGCGCCAGCAGGAAGTCCGGGACACTCCAAGAGACCCAGTACTTC.